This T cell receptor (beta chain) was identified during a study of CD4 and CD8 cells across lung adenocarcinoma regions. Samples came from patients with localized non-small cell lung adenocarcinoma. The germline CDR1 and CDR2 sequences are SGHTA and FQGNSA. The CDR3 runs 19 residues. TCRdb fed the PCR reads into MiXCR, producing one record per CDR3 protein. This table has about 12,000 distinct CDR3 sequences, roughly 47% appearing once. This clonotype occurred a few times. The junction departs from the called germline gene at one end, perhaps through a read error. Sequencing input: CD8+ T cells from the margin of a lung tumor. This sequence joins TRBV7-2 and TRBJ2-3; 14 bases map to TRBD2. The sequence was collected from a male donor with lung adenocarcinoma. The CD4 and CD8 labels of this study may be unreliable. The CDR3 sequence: CASTNSSRLAGGPKETQYF. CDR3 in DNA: TGTGCCAGCACCAACTCGTCGAGACTAGCGGGAGGGCCTAAAGAGACGCAGTATTTC.